This T cell receptor (beta chain) was sequenced for a study of cytomegalovirus exposure and HLA in healthy donors. Study findings and constraints: Associated with cytomegalovirus, according to the listing, were 150 to 200 TCR beta chains. A missense variant in DCLRE1C was later tied to TCR beta V- and J-gene trimming.

Germline V gene lookup returns CDR1 MNHEY and CDR2 SVGAGI. The V gene lost 3 bases and the J gene lost 5 bases, with 19 bases spanning the gap. This CDR3 region has 16 residues. This clone was observed a single time. Antigen specificity is unknown. The PCR used 60 Vbeta and 13 Jbeta primers. Assay used: immunoSEQ multiplex PCR; TCRdb lists only in-frame clones, some missing. The sample holds fewer than 200,000 clones; 80% are singletons and the top ten take roughly 4.8%. The sample comprised PBMCs. The TCR was taken from a woman between 50 and 59 years old in good health and CMV-seropositive. The V gene is TRBV6-5, the J gene TRBJ1-2; D is unclear. DNA of the CDR3: TGTGCCAGCAGTTATTTTTCCACAGCCGAGATATATGGCTACACCTTC. Protein product: CASSYFSTAEIYGYTF.